This is a list of T cell receptor beta chains from one sample in a study of CD4 T cells in relation to SARS-CoV-2 and coronaviruses. Their antigens are not known. The repertoire was sequenced with immunoSEQ multiplex PCR; TCRdb's copy has only in-frame clones and lacks some. The sample lists 17,000 or so clones, around three quarters occurring once. Sequences were obtained from CD4+ T cells from PBMCs, cultured in vitro. The source is a human donor in good health. Each CDR3 is given with its conserved first and last residue. D genes are given only for firm matches. Clone size appears in some rows only: once, few, many, or a class for an expanded clone.

j_call,clone_size,v_call,d_call,cdr3_aa,cdr3_nt
TRBJ2-7,medium-sized,TRBV11-2,TRBD2,CASSLGSGGGIHEQYF,TGTGCCAGCAGCTTAGGTTCGGGCGGGGGAATCCACGAGCAGTACTTC
TRBJ2-3,.,TRBV24-1,.,CATAELDSTDTQYF,TGTGCCACCGCTGAGCTAGATAGCACAGATACGCAGTATTTT
TRBJ2-1,once,TRBV20-1,TRBD1,CSARTGVEQFF,TGCAGTGCTAGGACAGGGGTTGAGCAGTTCTTC
TRBJ1-3,few,TRBV5-4,.,CASSSPRSGNTIYF,TGTGCCAGCAGCTCCCCCCGCTCTGGAAACACCATATATTTT
TRBJ2-1,.,TRBV29-1,.,CSGGPGDNEQFF,TGCAGCGGGGGACCTGGGGACAATGAGCAGTTCTTC
TRBJ1-1,.,TRBV5-4,.,CASSFPGRNTEAFF,TGTGCCAGCAGCTTCCCGGGTAGGAACACTGAAGCTTTCTTT
TRBJ2-1,.,TRBV12-3/TRBV12-4,.,CASSLKDNEQFF,TGTGCCAGCAGTCTAAAAGACAATGAGCAGTTCTTC
TRBJ1-1,.,TRBV7-9,TRBD1,CASSLGGQANTEAFF,TGTGCCAGCAGCTTAGGGGGACAGGCGAACACTGAAGCTTTCTTT
TRBJ2-7,.,TRBV4-1,TRBD1,CASSRTLDRGYEQYF,TGCGCCAGCAGCCGGACCTTGGACAGGGGGTACGAGCAGTACTTC
TRBJ2-7,.,TRBV4-1,.,CASSQDRPSEQYF,TGCGCCAGCAGCCAAGATCGTCCCTCCGAGCAGTACTTC
TRBJ2-5,.,TRBV21-1,.,CASSKGGTDTETQYF,TGTGCCAGCAGCAAAGGGGGGACAGATACAGAGACCCAGTACTTC
TRBJ1-1,.,TRBV15,.,CATSRGPLEEAFF,TGTGCCACCAGCAGGGGCCCTCTAGAAGAAGCTTTCTTT
TRBJ1-5,.,TRBV6-5,TRBD1,CASRGNRGINQPQHF,TGTGCCAGCAGGGGGAACAGGGGAATAAATCAGCCCCAGCATTTT
TRBJ2-2,.,TRBV7-3,.,CASSFGRSGELFF,TGTGCCAGCAGCTTCGGCCGGAGCGGGGAGCTGTTTTTT
TRBJ2-7,few,TRBV5-1,TRBD2,CASSPPTSGNYEQYF,TGCGCCAGCAGTCCACCGACTAGCGGGAACTACGAGCAGTACTTC
TRBJ2-1,.,TRBV4-2,TRBD2,CASTLKAGAGVNEQFF,TGTGCCAGCACCCTGAAAGCGGGAGCAGGGGTCAATGAGCAGTTCTTC
TRBJ2-2,.,TRBV21-1,.,CASSRPPGQGYTGELFF,TGTGCCAGCAGCAGACCCCCGGGACAGGGTTACACCGGGGAGCTGTTTTTT
TRBJ2-4,.,TRBV2,TRBD2,CASSDLGTSGSATKNIQYF,TGTGCCAGCAGTGACCTTGGGACTAGCGGGAGTGCTACCAAAAACATTCAGTACTTC
TRBJ2-3,.,TRBV7-8,.,CASSLIRTDTQYF,TGTGCCAGCAGCTTAATCCGCACAGATACGCAGTATTTT
TRBJ2-7,.,TRBV30,TRBD2,CAWSRGGRADEQYF,TGTGCCTGGAGTCGAGGCGGGAGGGCTGACGAGCAGTACTTC
TRBJ2-7,few,TRBV28,.,CASSWNRRLREQYF,TGTGCCAGCAGTTGGAACAGAAGGTTGCGCGAGCAGTACTTC
TRBJ2-2,few,TRBV7-3,TRBD1,CASSFLGQGAGELFF,TGTGCCAGCAGCTTCCTAGGACAGGGGGCCGGGGAGCTGTTTTTT
TRBJ2-2,.,TRBV24-1,TRBD2,CATSDFAGDVSPGELFF,TGTGCCACCAGTGATTTTGCGGGGGACGTTTCGCCCGGGGAGCTGTTTTTT
TRBJ2-5,.,TRBV3-1/TRBV3-2,TRBD1,CASSQDLTGRAETQYF,TGTGCCAGCAGCCAAGATTTGACAGGGCGGGCGGAGACCCAGTACTTC
TRBJ2-7,.,TRBV2,TRBD2,CASSDGGSFYEQYF,TGTGCCAGCAGTGACGGCGGGAGCTTCTACGAGCAGTACTTC
TRBJ2-2,few,TRBV5-6,TRBD2,CASTPGGGTNTGELFF,TGTGCCAGCACCCCGGGCGGGGGGACGAACACCGGGGAGCTGTTTTTT
TRBJ2-5,.,TRBV5-1,.,CASSLWGNLQETQYF,TGCGCCAGCAGCTTGTGGGGTAACCTACAAGAGACCCAGTACTTC
TRBJ2-7,.,TRBV24-1,TRBD2,CATSDPSGSYEQYF,TGTGCCACCAGTGACCCTAGCGGGAGTTACGAGCAGTACTTC
TRBJ1-1,few,TRBV12-3/TRBV12-4,.,CASSFGPRVPFF,TGTGCCAGCAGTTTTGGCCCCAGGGTCCCTTTCTTT
TRBJ2-7,once,TRBV20-1,.,CSASSRIKTYEQYF,TGCAGTGCTAGTAGCCGGATAAAGACCTACGAGCAGTACTTC
TRBJ2-2,few,TRBV28,.,CASSSSWGSTGELFF,TGTGCCAGCAGTTCCTCGTGGGGGAGCACCGGGGAGCTGTTTTTT
TRBJ1-1,.,TRBV29-1,.,CSVEGGNTEAFF,TGCAGCGTTGAGGGGGGGAACACTGAAGCTTTCTTT
TRBJ2-2,.,TRBV30,.,CAWSVAQFANTGELFF,TGTGCCTGGAGTGTAGCCCAGTTCGCGAACACCGGGGAGCTGTTTTTT
TRBJ2-5,.,TRBV7-9,.,CASSKGVGQETQYF,TGTGCCAGCAGCAAAGGAGTGGGCCAAGAGACCCAGTACTTC
TRBJ1-1,.,TRBV2,.,CASNQRQQPQTRMNTEAFF,TGTGCCAGCAATCAAAGACAGCAGCCCCAAACACGGATGAACACTGAAGCTTTCTTT
TRBJ2-7,.,TRBV6-1,TRBD1,CASSEDGTGGYEQYF,TGTGCCAGCAGTGAAGACGGGACAGGGGGTTACGAGCAGTACTTC
TRBJ2-1,few,TRBV10-3,.,CAIGPGNEQFF,TGTGCCATCGGCCCGGGGAATGAGCAGTTCTTC
TRBJ2-7,.,TRBV28,TRBD1,CASRIDRGSYEQYF,TGTGCCAGCAGGATTGACAGGGGGTCCTACGAGCAGTACTTC
TRBJ2-2,.,TRBV6-5,.,CASSYPPGPNTGELFF,TGTGCCAGCAGTTACCCCCCGGGCCCAAACACCGGGGAGCTGTTTTTT
TRBJ1-2,once,TRBV7-8,.,CASSLGPRGGNYGYTF,TGTGCCAGCAGCTTAGGACCGAGGGGCGGGAACTATGGCTACACCTTC
TRBJ2-1,.,TRBV11-1,TRBD2,CASSLDLKLADEQFF,TGTGCCAGCAGCTTGGACTTAAAACTAGCGGATGAGCAGTTCTTC
TRBJ2-7,.,TRBV27,.,CASSTMAGVFHEQYF,TGTGCCAGCAGTACTATGGCAGGGGTGTTTCACGAGCAGTACTTC
TRBJ2-1,.,TRBV10-3,TRBD2,CAIRPSGSSYNEQFF,TGTGCCATCAGACCGAGCGGGAGCTCCTACAATGAGCAGTTCTTC
TRBJ2-3,.,TRBV7-9,.,CASSLAQGADTQYF,TGTGCCAGCAGCTTAGCGCAGGGTGCAGATACGCAGTATTTT
TRBJ1-2,once,TRBV5-1,.,CASSLAEPYGYTF,TGCGCCAGCAGCTTGGCAGAGCCCTATGGCTACACCTTC
TRBJ2-2,.,TRBV11-3,.,CASSLAGTGELFF,TGTGCCAGCAGCTTAGCGGGCACCGGGGAGCTGTTTTTT
TRBJ2-7,.,TRBV6-5,.,CASGSRDQLYEQYF,TGTGCCAGCGGGTCCCGGGACCAACTCTACGAGCAGTACTTC
TRBJ2-2,.,TRBV2,.,CASSEALHRYTGELFF,TGTGCCAGCAGTGAAGCGCTTCACAGATACACCGGGGAGCTGTTTTTT
TRBJ2-5,few,TRBV7-9,.,CASSSPGHEGETQYF,TGTGCCAGCAGCTCCCCGGGCCACGAAGGAGAGACCCAGTACTTC
TRBJ2-3,.,TRBV7-2,.,CASSLAWDGDTQYF,TGTGCCAGCAGCTTAGCCTGGGATGGAGATACGCAGTATTTT
TRBJ1-1,.,TRBV4-1,TRBD1,CASSQGFWDRDLNTEAFF,TGCGCCAGCAGCCAAGGTTTCTGGGACAGGGACTTGAACACTGAAGCTTTCTTT
TRBJ2-1,.,TRBV2,TRBD2,CASSGLAGSRDEQFF,TGTGCCAGCAGTGGACTAGCGGGATCTAGGGATGAGCAGTTCTTC
TRBJ2-1,few,TRBV5-6,TRBD2,CASSWGGNEQFF,TGTGCCAGCAGCTGGGGGGGAAATGAGCAGTTCTTC